The 3 T cell receptor beta chains below come from one sample, sequenced in a study of blood T cell repertoires in COVID-19 (TCRdb year 2020). The library was produced with the immunoSEQ multiplex PCR assay. TCRdb took this table from immuneACCESS and kept in-frame rearrangements with V and J called. Such tables lack part of the clones; where checked against another copy, unresolved V genes explain under half of the gap, and the rest is unexplained. For this sample there are around 100,000 clones; more than 75% appear just once. The top ten clones comprise 9.5% to 15% of the sample. Sequencing used peripheral blood. Every receptor here comes from a human donor in a cohort sampled during active COVID-19.

In its sample, this clone was seen once. CDR3 DNA: TGTGCCAGCAGCCCCCAGGGACAGCTCAATCAGCCCCAGCATTTT. Translating gives CASSPQGQLNQPQHF. The V gene is TRBV6-5, the J gene TRBJ1-5, with 7 nucleotides matching TRBD1. CDR1 and CDR2 from the germline V gene are MNHEY and SVGAGI. CDR3 length equals 15 residues. V gave up 6 bases and J gave up 3 bases; unmatched junction bases: 8.

This clone was observed a handful of times. This chain connects TRBV12-5 to TRBJ1-2; 9 bases map to TRBD1. V lost 5 bases, J lost 6 bases, and 7 bases stayed unmatched. This CDR3 is 14 amino acids long. Germline-derived CDR1 and CDR2 are LGHNT and FRNRAP. CDR3 in DNA: TGTGCTAGTGGTCCTCTGAGGACAGGGGATGGCTACACCTTC. Translation: CASGPLRTGDGYTF.

The genes are TRBV7-8 and TRBJ2-2; TRBD2 matches 12 bases. This CDR3 has 18 residues. Unmatched junction bases numbered 8, after V lost 2 bases and J lost 4 bases. Germline CDR1 and CDR2: SGHVS and FQNEAQ. CDR3 DNA sequence: TGTGCCAGCAGCTTACGAACTAGCGGGGGGTCGAGCACCGGGGAGCTGTTTTTT. Translated, it gives CASSLRTSGGSSTGELFF.